The 20 T cell receptor beta chains presented below share a single source sample, sequenced in a study of CD8 T cells in ankylosing spondylitis. Whole-study findings and limits: A motif of 8 or 9 highly homologous TCR beta variants was seen as apparently characteristic of ankylosing spondylitis blood.

From the 5' RACE reads, TCRdb called clonotypes with MiXCR, one entry per CDR3 protein. Seen here are some 220,000 distinct CDR3 sequences, more than 5.5% observed once, and the top ten hold 14%. These TCRs' antigens remain unknown. Sequencing input: blood, either unsorted or a sorted T cell fraction (not recorded which). Receptors were obtained from a male donor with ankylosing spondylitis.

This clonotype was detected many times. This sequence joins TRBV28 and TRBJ2-5; 9 bases agree with TRBD1. V lost 2 bases and J lost 4; bases outside the gene matches: 2. The CDR3 loop spans 14 amino acids. CDR1 MDHEN and CDR2 SYDVKM come from the germline V gene. The CDR3 sequence is CASSLDRGTETQYF. Written as DNA, the CDR3 is TGTGCCAGCAGTTTAGACAGGGGGACAGAGACCCAGTACTTC.

This clonotype was detected ten times or more. The V call is TRBV9, the J call TRBJ2-2; D assignment may be TRBD1 or TRBD2 (5 bases each). Trimming removed 4 bases at V and 5 bases at J, with 15 bases between. CDR3 length: 15 amino acids. CDR1 is SGDLS, CDR2 YYNGEE, per germline. CDR3 in DNA: TGTGCCAGCAGCCCACGGGACGGTGGTACCGGGGAGCTGTTTTTT. It translates to CASSPRDGGTGELFF.

This clonotype was counted many times. The chain couples TRBV7-9 to TRBJ2-1; 9 bases map to TRBD2. The CDR3 runs to 15 residues. From germline, CDR1 is SEHNR and CDR2 FQNEAQ (reference sequence). J gave up 4 bases and V 4 bases, and 5 bases lay outside the gene matches. The CDR3 bases are TGTGCCAGCAGCTACCATAGCGGGAGATACAATGAGCAGTTCTTC. Translation: CASSYHSGRYNEQFF.

In this sample, this clonotype turned up many times. This chain links TRBV12-3 or TRBV12-4 with TRBJ2-7; no clear D. V shed 5 bases and J shed 3 bases, with 11 bases lying between them. This CDR3 has 13 amino acids. CDR3 sequence (DNA): TGTGCCAGCAGTCCCGGACCGAGCTACGAGCAGTACTTC. This encodes CASSPGPSYEQYF.

This clonotype has ten or more counts. The V call is TRBV29-1, the J call TRBJ1-1; the D is unclear. V was cut by 4 bases and J by 1 base, with 10 bases left in between. Germline V CDR1 and CDR2: SQVTM, ANQGSEA. CDR3 length equals 13 residues. The DNA for the CDR3 is TGCAGCGTTGTGGTCCGAGCGAACACTGAAGCTTTCTTT. Encoded protein: CSVVVRANTEAFF.

This clonotype occurred many times. The rearrangement links TRBV11-2 to TRBJ2-7, with D possibly TRBD1 on 6 matching bases. Trimming removed 2 bases at V and 7 bases at J, with 12 bases between. CDR1 SGHAT and CDR2 FQNNGV come from the germline V gene. CDR3 size: 13 residues. The CDR3 region is CASSLRTEGEQYF. The CDR3 DNA reads as TGTGCCAGCAGCTTACGGACAGAAGGGGAGCAGTACTTC.

This clonotype was observed many times. The V call is TRBV6-2 or TRBV6-3, the J call TRBJ1-1, with D maybe TRBD1 (5 bases). The CDR3 totals 16 residues. The ends were cut back, 7 bases at V and 0 bases at J, with 18 bases in the middle. Germline values: CDR1 MNHEY, CDR2 SVGEGT. DNA of the CDR3: TGTGCCAGCAAAAATTCCGGGTCAGGGATGAACACTGAAGCTTTCTTT. Translated, it gives CASKNSGSGMNTEAFF.

This clonotype was detected many times. J is TRBJ2-1 and V is TRBV27; 8 bases map to TRBD2. The V gene end was trimmed by 7 bases and the J gene end by 2 bases; junction bases not matched to a gene: 10. The CDR3 length is 16 residues. Germline CDR1 is MNHEY and CDR2 is SMNVEV (reference sequence). The DNA of the CDR3 is TGTGCCAGCACCACCGGAGCGGGAGTCGCCTACAATGAGCAGTTCTTC. It yields the protein CASTTGAGVAYNEQFF.

In its sample, this clonotype was seen many times. V is TRBV12-3 or TRBV12-4 and J is TRBJ2-1; TRBD1 or TRBD2 may be the D gene (5 bases each). The CDR3 extends over 13 amino acids. The V end lost 7 bases, the J end lost 10 bases, and 17 bases lay between the germline ends. The CDR3 nucleotides are TGTGCCAGCACTAGAGGGACGACGGGAGAGCAGTTCTTC. Amino acid sequence: CASTRGTTGEQFF.

This clonotype was observed at least ten times. J is TRBJ1-2 and V is TRBV11-2; 9 bases are a match to TRBD1. The V and J ends lost 3 bases and 8 bases, in that order; junction bases with no gene match: 19. The length of the CDR3 is 18 residues. Germline V gives CDR1 SGHAT, CDR2 FQNNGV. The CDR3 spells CASSFTPGQGITGVGYTF. CDR3 nucleotides: TGTGCCAGCAGCTTTACCCCGGGACAGGGAATAACGGGTGTGGGCTACACCTTC.

The chain links TRBV6-5 to TRBJ1-1, with unresolved D. V was shortened by 2 bases and J by 5 bases, with 9 bases between the two germline ends. Germline V CDR1 and CDR2: MNHEY, SVGAGI. The CDR3 is 13 amino acids. CDR3 nucleotide sequence: TGTGCCAGCAGTTACAAGGGTCTAACTGAAGCTTTCTTT. It encodes CASSYKGLTEAFF.

V and J are TRBV10-3 and TRBJ2-1, with 9 bases lining up with TRBD1. V lost 0 bases, J lost 5 bases, and 5 bases stayed unmatched. This CDR3 comprises 16 residues. CDR1 is ENHRY, CDR2 SYGVKD, per germline. CDR3 nucleotide sequence: TGTGCCATCAGTGAGTCGGGGACAGGGTATGACAATGAGCAGTTCTTC. Protein product: CAISESGTGYDNEQFF.

In this sample, this clonotype turned up many times. The gene calls are TRBV7-2 and TRBJ1-1; TRBD1 is a possible D gene (6 bases). The V and J ends lost 1 base and 7 bases respectively, with 19 bases between them. This CDR3 has 16 residues. Germline-derived CDR1 and CDR2 are SGHTA and FQGNSA. CDR3 sequence reads: CASSLGGGLISGEAFF. CDR3 sequence (DNA): TGTGCCAGCAGCTTAGGGGGGGGGCTCATCTCGGGTGAAGCTTTCTTT.

This clonotype was recorded many times. The chain joins TRBV15 to TRBJ1-1; 7 bases fit TRBD1. The CDR3 contains 15 residues. With V trimmed by 0 bases and J by 11 bases, 12 bases remained unmatched. Germline loops: CDR1 LNHNV, CDR2 YYDKDF (reference sequence). DNA for the CDR3: TGTGCCACCAGCAGAGAGGGACAGAACCGGATGGGGGCTTTCTTT. Its translation is CATSREGQNRMGAFF.

This clonotype showed up just a few times. The rearrangement joins TRBV5-5 to TRBJ2-3, with D possibly matching TRBD1 (7 bases). Germline CDR1 and CDR2: SGHKS and YYEKEE (reference sequence). This CDR3 is 14 amino acids long. V lost 2 bases, J lost 7 bases, and 14 bases lay in between. CDR3 in DNA: TGTGCCAGCAGCTTAGAAGGGGGCGGGAATACGCAGTATTTT. It codes for CASSLEGGGNTQYF.

The table lists this clonotype with many counts. This chain connects TRBV12-3 or TRBV12-4 to TRBJ1-1; 7 nucleotides align to TRBD1. J lost 11 bases, V lost 3 bases, and 12 bases had no gene match. This CDR3 is built from 14 residues. CDR3 sequence reads: CASSLKGAFTWAFF. CDR3 coding DNA: TGTGCCAGCAGTTTGAAGGGGGCGTTCACATGGGCTTTCTTT.

In this sample, this clonotype turned up many times. The V gene is TRBV7-2, the J gene TRBJ2-5, with D maybe TRBD1 (5 bases). In germline, CDR1 is SGHTA, CDR2 FQGNSA. The CDR3 has 15 amino acids. With 5 bases removed from V and 3 bases from J, the gap between germline ends came to 16 bases. CDR3 bases: TGTGCCAGCAGCCTCCCGATAGGGGTGAAAGAGACCCAGTACTTC. Its protein product is CASSLPIGVKETQYF.

This clonotype came up many times. This chain uses TRBV7-9 with TRBJ1-1; 10 bases fit TRBD1. From germline, CDR1 is SEHNR and CDR2 FQNEAQ (reference sequence). The CDR3 is made up of 17 amino acids. V was pared by 2 bases and J by 0 bases, with 6 bases of the junction left unmatched. DNA for the CDR3: TGTGCCAGCAGCTTAAGACCGGGACAGGGGCTGAACACTGAAGCTTTCTTT. This gives the protein CASSLRPGQGLNTEAFF.

The V call is TRBV5-1, the J call TRBJ2-2, with 9 bases that match TRBD2. The CDR3 runs to 17 residues. Trimming took 4 bases from V and 0 from J; bases not matched to a gene: 7. Germline V gene lookup returns CDR1 SGHRS and CDR2 YFSETQ. The CDR3 DNA sequence: TGCGCCAGCAGCCTCAATCTAGCGGGGCCGAACACCGGGGAGCTGTTTTTT. It specifies CASSLNLAGPNTGELFF.

This clonotype was observed many times. The V and J genes are TRBV2 and TRBJ1-1, with D tentatively TRBD1 (6 bases). Trimming shortened V by 3 bases and J by 6 bases, and 8 bases separated the two germline ends. The CDR3 consists of 12 residues. Per germline, CDR1 SNHLY and CDR2 FYNNEI. The CDR3 sequence: CASSERGAEAFF. CDR3 in DNA: TGTGCCAGCAGTGAGAGGGGGGCTGAAGCTTTCTTT.